Reported below is one T cell receptor beta chain. The germline V gene has CDR1 SGHRS and CDR2 YFSETQ. Trimming left V 4 bases short and J 4 bases short, with 19 bases between. CDR3 length: 16 amino acids. TCRdb reprocessed the 5' RACE reads via MiXCR and lists one record per CDR3 protein. The sample has hundreds of thousands of distinct CDR3 sequences; around an eighth are singletons. This record comes from a study of T cells after yellow fever vaccination. J is TRBJ2-3 and V is TRBV5-1; D remains unclear. This specimen was PBMCs, taken on the day of the yellow fever booster vaccination. The sequence derives from a man aged 25 to 40 who received the YFV17D yellow fever vaccine. CDR3 coding DNA: TGCGCCAGCAGCCCCGGCGGTGGTATTGACGCAGATACGCAGTATTTT. It translates to CASSPGGGIDADTQYF.